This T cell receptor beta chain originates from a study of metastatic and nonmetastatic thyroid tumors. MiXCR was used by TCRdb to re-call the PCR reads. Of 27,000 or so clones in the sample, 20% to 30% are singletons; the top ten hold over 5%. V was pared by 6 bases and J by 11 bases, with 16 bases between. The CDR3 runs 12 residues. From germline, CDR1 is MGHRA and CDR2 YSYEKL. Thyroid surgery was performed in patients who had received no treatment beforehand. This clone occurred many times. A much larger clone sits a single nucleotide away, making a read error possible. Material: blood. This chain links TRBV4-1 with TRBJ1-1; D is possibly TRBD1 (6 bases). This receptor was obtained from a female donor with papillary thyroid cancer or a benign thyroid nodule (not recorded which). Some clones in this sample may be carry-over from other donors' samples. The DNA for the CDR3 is TGCGCCAGCAGAGGGGGGGGTACCACGGCTTTCTTT. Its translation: CASRGGGTTAFF.